This T cell receptor (beta chain) was captured by sequencing in a study of OX40 agonist ivuxolimab in advanced cancers. Germline loops: CDR1 MNHNY, CDR2 SVGAGI (reference sequence). Trimming took off 4 bases at V and 0 bases at J, with 7 bases between the two ends. The CDR3 runs 14 residues. Clones were sequenced by immunoSEQ multiplex PCR, and TCRdb holds only the in-frame ones, with some missing. The sample consists of tens of thousands of clones, 84% of them appearing once. This clone has more than one count but fewer than ten. The sample in question was CD4+ or CD8+ T cells sorted from blood, obtained in a trial of the OX40 agonist ivuxolimab. This receptor was obtained from an adult with an advanced solid tumor such as melanoma, head and neck, liver or kidney cancer. The V gene is TRBV6-6, the J gene TRBJ1-3; a weak D match, TRBD1 (5 bases). DNA for the CDR3: TGTGCCAGCAGTTCAGACAGCTCTGGAAACACCATATATTTT. Translation gives CASSSDSSGNTIYF.